The next 5 T cell receptor beta chains were all read from a single sample in a study of blood T cell repertoires in COVID-19. Profiling relied on immunoSEQ multiplex PCR, and the TCRdb table lists in-frame clones only, not all of them. The sample shows about 200,000 clones, 86% of them seen only once. Source material: peripheral blood. Receptors originate from a woman in her sixties or seventies with acute or convalescent COVID-19.

This clone was counted a single time. This sequence joins TRBV2 and TRBJ2-5, with D possibly TRBD1 on 6 matching bases. Trimming stripped 5 bases from V and 5 bases from J, with 15 bases between. Germline values: CDR1 SNHLY, CDR2 FYNNEI. The CDR3 is 14 residues long. In DNA, the CDR3 is TGTGCCAGCAGTCCCGGAGACAGGCCTGAGACCCAGTACTTC. Translating gives CASSPGDRPETQYF.

The V and J genes are TRBV24-1 and TRBJ2-1; the D gene is possibly TRBD2 (6 bases). Germline V gene lookup returns CDR1 KGHDR and CDR2 SFDVKD. The CDR3 contains 17 residues. The ends were cut back, 5 bases at V and 0 bases at J, with 16 bases in the middle. Here the CDR3 DNA reads TGTGCCACCAGTGGTACCGGGACTTCAAGCTCCTACAATGAGCAGTTCTTC. Its translation is CATSGTGTSSSYNEQFF.

This sequence joins TRBV7-7 and TRBJ2-5, with 11 bases lining up with TRBD2. Per germline, CDR1 SSHAT and CDR2 FNYEAQ (reference sequence). V trimming: 5 bases; J trimming: 4 bases; junction bases outside the gene matches: 3. The CDR3 loop spans 14 amino acids. Written as DNA, the CDR3 is TGTGCCAGCAGCCCAGGACTAGCGGGAGAGACCCAGTACTTC. Amino acids: CASSPGLAGETQYF.

The rearrangement joins TRBV5-4 to TRBJ2-5; D perhaps matches TRBD2 (6 bases). The CDR3 loop spans 14 amino acids. V lost 4 bases and J lost 3, with 13 bases in between. CDR1 is SGHNT, CDR2 YYREEE, per germline (reference sequence). The CDR3: CASSRRDSEETQYF. In nucleotides, the CDR3 is TGTGCCAGCAGCCGCCGGGACTCCGAAGAGACCCAGTACTTC.

The chain links TRBV23-1 to TRBJ2-7; the match to TRBD1 covers 10 bases. TRBV23-1 is marked as an open reading frame, function uncertain. With 0 bases clipped from V and 7 bases from J, the junction kept 3 bases outside the gene matches. The CDR3 has 14 residues. In DNA form, the CDR3 reads TGCGCCAGCAGTCAATCGGGACAGGGGACGGAGCAGTACTTC. Translating it yields CASSQSGQGTEQYF.